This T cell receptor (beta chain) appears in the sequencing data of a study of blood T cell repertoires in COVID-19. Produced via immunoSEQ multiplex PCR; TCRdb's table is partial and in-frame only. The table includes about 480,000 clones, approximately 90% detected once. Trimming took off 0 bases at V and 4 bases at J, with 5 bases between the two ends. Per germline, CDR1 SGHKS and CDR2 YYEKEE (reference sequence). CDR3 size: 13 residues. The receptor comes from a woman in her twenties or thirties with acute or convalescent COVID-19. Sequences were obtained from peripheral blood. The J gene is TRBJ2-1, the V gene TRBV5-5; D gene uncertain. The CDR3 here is CASSLGGYNEQFF. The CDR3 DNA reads TGTGCCAGCAGCTTGGGCGGATACAATGAGCAGTTCTTC.